This T cell receptor (beta chain) was observed in a study of blood T cells in healthy people across ages. Whole-study context: Through template switching, about one barcoded beta molecule was captured per two T cells, as measured in model experiments.

Germline values: CDR1 SGHTA, CDR2 FQGNSA. Trimming took off 4 bases at V and 0 bases at J, with 11 bases between the two ends. This CDR3 has 15 residues. This clonotype was found many times. Its target is unknown. General study findings and limits: Diversity of TCR beta correlated strongly with naive T cell percentage. Relative to aged donors, long-lived donors carried more naive CD4+ cells and displayed higher diversity.

Next came a second PCR, run for about 7 to 11 cycles, which used a sample-barcoded 5' primer along with a J-beta primer mix. TCRdb ran MiXCR on the 5' RACE reads and lists one entry per CDR3 protein. The sample shows around 500,000 distinct CDR3 sequences, about 45% of them seen only once. The specimen was blood. The chain recombines TRBV7-2 with TRBJ2-3, with D possibly TRBD2 on 5 matching bases. The sequence was collected from a man of 80 years or more in good health. The CDR3 bases are TGTGCCAGCAGCTCGTGGACTTCTAGCACAGATACGCAGTATTTT. It specifies CASSSWTSSTDTQYF. The complete variable domain, with remaining parts taken from reference TRBV7-2 and TRBJ2-3, reads GAGVSQSPSNKVTEKGKDVELRCDPISGHTALYWYRQSLGQGLEFLIYFQGNSAPDKSGLPSDRFSAERTGGSVSTLTIQRTQQEDSAVYLCASSSWTSSTDTQYFGPGTRLTVL.